These 14 T cell receptor beta chains came from one sample sequenced in a study of PD-L1 blockade in urothelial cancer (dated by TCRdb to between 2016 and 2019). Library generation was performed with the immunoSEQ multiplex PCR assay. TCRdb re-hosts the immuneACCESS table, in-frame sequences only. Its copies lack some clones; in the studies checked, an unresolved V gene accounts for under half of them, and the cause for the rest is not known. In all, the sample holds roughly 28,000 clones, and under 90% of those were seen once. In total, the top ten clones hold almost 3% of the sample. In the paper's terms, the time point label means: peripheral blood 6 weeks after treatment start. Here the sequenced sample was PBMCs, taken around atezolizumab (anti-PD-L1) treatment. All receptors derive from a man aged 70-80 years with urothelial cancer.

J is TRBJ1-5 and V is TRBV30, with D maybe TRBD1 (5 bases). The V end was cut by 1 base, the J end by 4 bases, with 17 bases between. The germline V gene encodes CDR1 GTSNPN and CDR2 SVGIG (reference sequence). The CDR3 has 16 amino acids. CDR3 in DNA: TGTGCCTGGAGTGGGGATGAAACTCGGGGGAATCAGCCCCAGCATTTT. Translation gives CAWSGDETRGNQPQHF. Based on the CDR3 plus reference TRBV30 and TRBJ1-5, the full variable domain is SQTIHQWPATLVQPVGSPLSLECTVEGTSNPNLYWYRQAAGRGLQLLFYSVGIGQISSEVPQNLSASRPQDRQFILSSKKLLLSDSGFYLCAWSGDETRGNQPQHFGDGTRLSIL.

This chain joins TRBV19 and TRBJ2-3; the match to TRBD2 covers 9 bases. The V gene end was trimmed by 3 bases and the J gene end by 5 bases; junction bases not matched to a gene: 3. This CDR3 spans 14 amino acids. Germline lookup yields CDR1 LNHDA and CDR2 SQIVND (reference sequence). The CDR3 spells CASSISGGIDTQYF. The CDR3 nucleotides are TGTGCCAGTAGTATTAGCGGGGGTATAGATACGCAGTATTTT.

The genes are TRBV5-1 and TRBJ2-5; possible D gene TRBD2, 5 bases. CDR3 size: 12 residues. The V end was cut by 3 bases, the J end by 4 bases, with 7 bases between. Germline V gene sequence: CDR1 SGHRS, CDR2 YFSETQ. CDR3: CASSSGSETQYF. CDR3 DNA sequence: TGCGCCAGCAGCTCGGGGTCAGAGACCCAGTACTTC.

This clone occurred a few times. V gene TRBV7-2 combines with J gene TRBJ2-2, with TRBD2 matching 8 bases. CDR1 and CDR2 (germline): SGHTA, FQGNSA. Trimming removed 5 bases from V and 3 bases from J; junction bases left unmatched: 2. CDR3 size: 14 residues. CDR3 nucleotides: TGTGCCAGCAGCCCGGGAGGGTACACCGGGGAGCTGTTTTTT. It encodes CASSPGGYTGELFF. Filled out from reference TRBV7-2 and TRBJ2-2, the complete variable domain reads GAGVSQSPSNKVTEKGKDVELRCDPISGHTALYWYRQSLGQGLEFLIYFQGNSAPDKSGLPSDRFSAERTGGSVSTLTIQRTQQEDSAVYLCASSPGGYTGELFFGEGSRLTVL.

The count of this clone is one. The genes are TRBV27 and TRBJ2-7; TRBD1 aligns across 7 bases. The CDR3 covers 15 residues. Germline-derived CDR1 and CDR2 are MNHEY and SMNVEV (reference sequence). J gave up 5 bases and V 5 bases, and 12 bases lay outside the gene matches. The CDR3, as DNA: TGTGCCAGCAGTGCCCGGACAGGCGGTTGGGACGAGCAGTACTTC. Its translation: CASSARTGGWDEQYF.

The J gene is TRBJ2-5, the V gene TRBV18, with 8 bases aligning to TRBD2. V gave up 8 bases and J gave up 5 bases; unmatched junction bases: 16. This CDR3 is built from 16 residues. Germline values: CDR1 KGHSH, CDR2 LQKENI. DNA of the CDR3: TGTGCCAGCCGATCTGGTAGCGGGGAGAGGAGGGAGACCCAGTACTTC. It specifies CASRSGSGERRETQYF.

The CDR3 is CASSSGTGRNSPLHF. CDR3 nucleotides: TGTGCCAGCAGCTCCGGGACAGGTCGTAATTCACCCCTCCACTTT. This chain links TRBV7-3 with TRBJ1-6, with 8 nucleotides matching TRBD1. The CDR3 runs 15 residues. The germline CDR1 and CDR2 sequences are SGHTA and FQGTGA. Unmatched junction bases numbered 5, after V lost 4 bases and J lost 6 bases. Using reference TRBV7-3 and TRBJ1-6 for the parts outside the CDR3, the full variable domain is GAGVSQTPSNKVTEKGKYVELRCDPISGHTALYWYRQSLGQGPEFLIYFQGTGAADDSGLPNDRFFAVRPEGSVSTLKIQRTERGDSAVYLCASSSGTGRNSPLHFGNGTRLTVT.

This rearrangement joins TRBV19 to TRBJ2-5; D unclear. This CDR3 spans 13 amino acids. Germline-derived CDR1 and CDR2 are LNHDA and SQIVND (reference sequence). V was shortened by 3 bases and J by 4 bases, with 9 bases between the two germline ends. The chain's CDR3 is CASSMRPGETQYF. In nucleotides, the CDR3 is TGTGCCAGTAGTATGAGGCCGGGAGAGACCCAGTACTTC.

The chain carries TRBV5-1 and TRBJ1-1; tentatively, D is TRBD1 (5 bases). V lost 5 bases and J lost 0, with 11 bases in between. The CDR3 runs to 14 residues. Germline assignment: CDR1 SGHRS and CDR2 YFSETQ. This CDR3 reads CASRTDTMNTEAFF. In nucleotides, the CDR3 is TGCGCCAGCAGGACAGATACCATGAACACTGAAGCTTTCTTT.

CDR3 region: CASSSGLSYGYTF. In DNA, the CDR3 is TGTGCCAGCAGCTCAGGGTTGTCCTATGGCTACACCTTC. The chain uses TRBV2 and TRBJ1-2, with D perhaps matching TRBD1 (5 bases). Per germline, CDR1 SNHLY and CDR2 FYNNEI. This CDR3 has 13 residues. V was clipped by 6 bases and J by 4 bases, with 12 bases between them.

This clone was seen just once. This chain links TRBV9 with TRBJ2-3, with D tentatively TRBD2 (6 bases). V lost 0 bases and J 7 bases, leaving 21 bases between the germline ends. Germline CDR1 is SGDLS and CDR2 is YYNGEE. The CDR3 extends over 17 amino acids. The CDR3 DNA reads as TGTGCCAGCAGCGTAGGGTCTAGCGCCTTCTATCCAAATACGCAGTATTTT. Amino acids: CASSVGSSAFYPNTQYF. Together with reference TRBV9 and TRBJ2-3, the CDR3 gives the full variable domain: DSGVTQTPKHLITATGQRVTLRCSPRSGDLSVYWYQQSLDQGLQFLIQYYNGEERAKGNILERFSAQQFPDLHSELNLSSLELGDSALYFCASSVGSSAFYPNTQYFGPGTRLTVL.

This rearrangement joins TRBV7-9 to TRBJ1-1; TRBD1 matches at 8 bases. V lost 1 base and J lost 3; bases outside the gene matches: 1. CDR1 is SEHNR, CDR2 FQNEAQ, per germline (reference sequence). This CDR3 comprises 14 residues. The CDR3 sequence: CASSLVQGDTEAFF. CDR3 nucleotide sequence: TGTGCCAGCAGCTTAGTACAGGGGGACACTGAAGCTTTCTTT.

J is TRBJ2-7 and V is TRBV7-2, with 8 bases identical to TRBD2. CDR3 size: 15 residues. Germline-derived CDR1 and CDR2 are SGHTA and FQGNSA. The ends lost 1 base at V and 4 bases at J; junction bases unmatched: 6. CDR3 DNA sequence: TGTGCCAGCAGCTTAGGGCGGGAGGCAGGATACGAGCAGTACTTC. Protein sequence: CASSLGREAGYEQYF.

This clone was counted a single time. The gene calls are TRBV9 and TRBJ2-1, with 10 nucleotides matching TRBD2. Unmatched junction bases numbered 5, after V lost 5 bases and J lost 3 bases. CDR3 length: 15 amino acids. Germline V gives CDR1 SGDLS, CDR2 YYNGEE. The CDR3 region has the DNA TGTGCCAGCAGTACTCAGCGGGGGGGCTACAATGAGCAGTTCTTC. It codes for CASSTQRGGYNEQFF. Complete variable domain (other parts from reference TRBV9 and TRBJ2-1): DSGVTQTPKHLITATGQRVTLRCSPRSGDLSVYWYQQSLDQGLQFLIQYYNGEERAKGNILERFSAQQFPDLHSELNLSSLELGDSALYFCASSTQRGGYNEQFFGPGTRLTVL.